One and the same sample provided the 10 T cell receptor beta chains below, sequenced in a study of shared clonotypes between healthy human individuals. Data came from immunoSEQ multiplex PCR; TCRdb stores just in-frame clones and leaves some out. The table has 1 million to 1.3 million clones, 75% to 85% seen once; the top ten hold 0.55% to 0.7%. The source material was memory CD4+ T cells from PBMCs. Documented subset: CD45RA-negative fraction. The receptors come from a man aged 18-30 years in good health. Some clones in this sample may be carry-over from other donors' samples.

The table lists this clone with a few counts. CDR3 nucleotides: TGTGCCAGCAAGAGGGGACTAGCGGACTACAATGAGCAGTTCTTC. It translates to CASKRGLADYNEQFF. The V call is TRBV2, the J call TRBJ2-1, with 11 bases lining up with TRBD2. The CDR3 extends over 15 amino acids. J lost 3 bases, V lost 7 bases, and 5 bases had no gene match. Germline CDR1 and CDR2: SNHLY and FYNNEI.

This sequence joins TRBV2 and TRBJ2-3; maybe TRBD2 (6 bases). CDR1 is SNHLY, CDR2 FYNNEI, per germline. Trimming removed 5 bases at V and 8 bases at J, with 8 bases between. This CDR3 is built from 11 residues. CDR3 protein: CASSWRATQYF. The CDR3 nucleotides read TGTGCCAGCAGTTGGAGGGCTACGCAGTATTTT.

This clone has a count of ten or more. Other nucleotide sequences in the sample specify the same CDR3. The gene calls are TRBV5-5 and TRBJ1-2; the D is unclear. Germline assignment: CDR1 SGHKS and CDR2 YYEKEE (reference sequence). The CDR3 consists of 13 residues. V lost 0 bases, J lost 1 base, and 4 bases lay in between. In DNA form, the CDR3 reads TGTGCCAGCAGCTTGGGGGATAACTATGGCTACACCTTC. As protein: CASSLGDNYGYTF.

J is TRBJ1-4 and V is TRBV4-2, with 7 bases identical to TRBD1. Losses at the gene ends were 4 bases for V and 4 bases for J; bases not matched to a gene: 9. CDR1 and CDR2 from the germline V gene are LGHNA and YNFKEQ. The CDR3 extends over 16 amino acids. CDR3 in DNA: TGTGCCAGCAGCCGACTCGACGGGACAGTTAATGAAAAACTGTTTTTT. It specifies CASSRLDGTVNEKLFF.

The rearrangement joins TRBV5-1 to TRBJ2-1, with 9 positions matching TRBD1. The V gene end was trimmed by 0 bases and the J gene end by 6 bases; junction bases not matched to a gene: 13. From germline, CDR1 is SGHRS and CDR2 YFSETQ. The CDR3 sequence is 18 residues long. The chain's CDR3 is CASSLAGRVDRGFNEQFF. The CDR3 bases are TGCGCCAGCAGCTTGGCCGGAAGAGTGGACAGGGGCTTCAATGAGCAGTTCTTC.

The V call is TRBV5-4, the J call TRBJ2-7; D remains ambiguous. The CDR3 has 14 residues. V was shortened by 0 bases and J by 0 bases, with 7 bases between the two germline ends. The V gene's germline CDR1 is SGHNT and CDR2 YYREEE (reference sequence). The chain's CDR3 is CASSLEQSSYEQYF. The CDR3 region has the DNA TGTGCCAGCAGCTTGGAGCAGAGCTCCTACGAGCAGTACTTC. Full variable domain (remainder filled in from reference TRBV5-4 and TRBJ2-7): ETGVTQSPTHLIKTRGQQVTLRCSSQSGHNTVSWYQQALGQGPQFIFQYYREEENGRGNFPPRFSGLQFPNYSSELNVNALELDDSALYLCASSLEQSSYEQYFGPGTRLTVT.

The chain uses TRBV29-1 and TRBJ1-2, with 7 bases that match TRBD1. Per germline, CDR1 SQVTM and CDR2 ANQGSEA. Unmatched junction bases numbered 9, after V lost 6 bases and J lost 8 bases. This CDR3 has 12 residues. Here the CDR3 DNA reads TGCAGCGTCGACAGGGCTTTGGAGGGCTACACCTTC. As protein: CSVDRALEGYTF.

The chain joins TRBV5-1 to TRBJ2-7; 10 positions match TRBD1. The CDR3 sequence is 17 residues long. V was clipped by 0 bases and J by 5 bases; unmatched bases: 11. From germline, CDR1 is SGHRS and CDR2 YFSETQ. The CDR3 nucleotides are TGCGCCAGCAGCTTGGGATCTTTTTGGGGGACAGGGGACGAGCAGTACTTC. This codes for CASSLGSFWGTGDEQYF.

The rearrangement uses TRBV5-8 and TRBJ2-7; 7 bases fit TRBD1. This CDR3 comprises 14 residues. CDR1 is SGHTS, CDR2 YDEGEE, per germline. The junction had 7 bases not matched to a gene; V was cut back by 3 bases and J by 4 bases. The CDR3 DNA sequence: TGTGCCAGCAGCTCCCCGGGACAGAAATACGAGCAGTACTTC. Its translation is CASSSPGQKYEQYF.

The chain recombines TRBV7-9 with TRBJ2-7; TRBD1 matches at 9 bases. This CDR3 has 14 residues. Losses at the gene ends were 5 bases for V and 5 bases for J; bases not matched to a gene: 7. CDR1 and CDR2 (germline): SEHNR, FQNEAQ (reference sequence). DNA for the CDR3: TGTGCCAGCAGCCCTCGGGACAGGGACCACGAGCAGTACTTC. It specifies CASSPRDRDHEQYF.